The next 17 T cell receptor beta chains were all read from a single sample in a study of technical replicates of blood from several donors. The table came from immunoSEQ multiplex PCR; TCRdb's copy has only in-frame clones and leaves some out. The profile shows about 83,000 clones, under 95% of them singletons. The sample comprised T cells isolated from PBMCs. The receptors shown here come from a human donor in good health.

The V call is TRBV7-9, the J call TRBJ1-4, with unresolved D. The V gene's germline CDR1 is SEHNR and CDR2 FQNEAQ (reference sequence). The V gene lost 5 bases and the J gene lost 2 bases, with 21 bases spanning the gap. The CDR3 runs to 18 residues. The CDR3 region is CASSNELGISWTNEKLFF. The CDR3 coding sequence is TGTGCCAGCAGCAACGAGCTCGGGATCTCTTGGACTAATGAAAAACTGTTTTTT.

This clone has just one count. The chain employs TRBV7-3 and TRBJ2-7; TRBD2 is a possible D gene (5 bases). V was cut by 1 base and J by 6 bases, with 7 bases left in between. CDR3 length: 12 residues. CDR1 is SGHTA and CDR2 is FQGTGA in the germline V gene. Here the CDR3 reads CASSLIRGEQYF. CDR3 coding DNA: TGTGCCAGCAGCTTAATCCGGGGCGAGCAGTACTTC.

The chain has TRBV6-1 and TRBJ2-1, with TRBD2 matching over 9 bases. The CDR3 covers 16 residues. After removal of 3 bases from V and 4 bases from J, the junction contained 7 bases not matched to a gene. Germline assignment: CDR1 MNHNS and CDR2 SASEGT. CDR3 sequence (DNA): TGTGCCAGCAGTGAGGGTAGCGGGAGCGATTACAATGAGCAGTTCTTC. The encoded protein is CASSEGSGSDYNEQFF.

The V gene is TRBV6-4, the J gene TRBJ1-4; tentatively, D is TRBD1 (5 bases). Per the germline V gene, CDR1 is MRHNA and CDR2 is SNTAGT. V shed 8 bases and J shed 0 bases, with 13 bases lying between them. The CDR3 extends over 15 amino acids. CDR3: CASQGWGATNEKLFF. CDR3 DNA sequence: TGTGCCAGCCAGGGATGGGGGGCAACTAATGAAAAACTGTTTTTT.

The chain joins TRBV7-9 to TRBJ2-1, with D possibly being TRBD1 (5 bases). V was shortened by 5 bases and J by 0 bases, with 14 bases between the two germline ends. The CDR3 contains 16 residues. Per germline, CDR1 SEHNR and CDR2 FQNEAQ (reference sequence). The CDR3 protein is CASSERQPNSYNEQFF. The CDR3 DNA follows: TGTGCCAGCAGCGAAAGACAGCCTAACTCCTACAATGAGCAGTTCTTC.

The V and J genes are TRBV10-1 and TRBJ2-1, with 15 bases lining up with TRBD2. V lost 5 bases to trimming and J lost 2 bases; unmatched junction nucleotides: 4. The CDR3 has 17 residues. CDR1 and CDR2 from the germline V gene are WNHNN and SYGVQD (reference sequence). CDR3 DNA sequence: TGCGCCAGCAGTAGGACTAGCGGGAGGGTTACCTACAATGAGCAGTTCTTC. Its protein product is CASSRTSGRVTYNEQFF.

The chain joins TRBV5-1 to TRBJ1-3; 9 bases match TRBD1. Germline CDR1 is SGHRS and CDR2 is YFSETQ. Trimming took 3 bases from V and 5 from J; bases not matched to a gene: 9. The CDR3 has 16 amino acids. For the CDR3, the DNA is TGCGCCAGCAGCTGGTCAGGACAGGGGACGAGAAACACCATATATTTT. This gives the protein CASSWSGQGTRNTIYF.

The chain is built from TRBV10-3 and TRBJ2-7, with D perhaps TRBD1 (6 bases). The CDR3 extends over 14 amino acids. The V gene's germline CDR1 is ENHRY and CDR2 SYGVKD. Deletions cut 2 bases from V and 3 bases from J, with 11 bases between. CDR3 in amino acids: CAISEPGQSYEQYF. CDR3 DNA: TGTGCCATCAGTGAGCCTGGACAGAGCTACGAGCAGTACTTC.

This chain joins TRBV4-1 and TRBJ2-2, with 9 bases aligning to TRBD1. This CDR3 is 15 amino acids long. Germline V CDR1 and CDR2: MGHRA, YSYEKL. J gave up 7 bases and V 2 bases, and 5 bases lay outside the gene matches. CDR3 sequence: CASSQPRTGVGELFF. CDR3 nucleotides: TGCGCCAGCAGCCAACCTCGGACAGGGGTCGGGGAGCTGTTTTTT.

This chain connects TRBV5-1 to TRBJ1-6, with D perhaps TRBD1 (5 bases). Germline V gives CDR1 SGHRS, CDR2 YFSETQ. V lost 1 base and J 7 bases, leaving 12 bases between the germline ends. The CDR3 length is 15 residues. CDR3 amino acids: CASSLNGQGNSPLHF. CDR3 in DNA: TGCGCCAGCAGCTTGAATGGCCAGGGAAATTCACCCCTCCACTTT.

CDR3: CASDPGGPRETQYF. CDR3 DNA: TGTGCCAGTGACCCGGGGGGGCCGAGAGAGACCCAGTACTTC. The J gene is TRBJ2-5, the V gene TRBV2; TRBD2 matches at 8 bases. Germline V gives CDR1 SNHLY, CDR2 FYNNEI. CDR3 length: 14 residues. Trimming at V came to 9 bases and at J to 4 bases, leaving 10 bases not matched to a gene.

The V gene is TRBV30, the J gene TRBJ2-5, with D unresolved. Per the germline V gene, CDR1 is GTSNPN and CDR2 is SVGIG (reference sequence). V was clipped by 0 bases and J by 8 bases, with 7 bases between them. The CDR3 is made up of 11 amino acids. The CDR3 bases are TGTGCCTGGAGTGTCTCGGGTACCCAGTACTTC. Its protein is CAWSVSGTQYF.

V and J are TRBV12-5 and TRBJ2-3; 11 positions agree with TRBD2. V shed 5 bases, J shed 7 bases, and the junction held 8 bases outside the gene matches. There are 15 residues in the CDR3. Germline V lookup: CDR1 LGHNT, CDR2 FRNRAP. CDR3 bases: TGTGCTAGTGGTCCCAGGACTAGCGGGTCCAATACGCAGTATTTT. Protein: CASGPRTSGSNTQYF.

This clone has only one observation. The chain combines TRBV19 with TRBJ1-2; D is unclear. CDR1 LNHDA and CDR2 SQIVND come from the germline V gene (reference sequence). V shed 9 bases and J shed 8 bases, with 13 bases lying between them. The CDR3 covers 11 residues. CDR3 amino acids: CASRRRGGYTF. The CDR3 nucleotides read TGTGCCAGCCGCAGAAGAGGCGGCTACACCTTC.

The chain is built from TRBV30 and TRBJ2-1; D uncertain. Trimming stripped 0 bases from V and 4 bases from J, with 4 bases between. Germline lookup yields CDR1 GTSNPN and CDR2 SVGIG (reference sequence). The CDR3 extends over 12 amino acids. CDR3 coding DNA: TGTGCCTGGAGTGTCTATTACAATGAGCAGTTCTTC. This codes for CAWSVYYNEQFF.

The chain employs TRBV7-9 and TRBJ1-4; 8 bases are a match to TRBD1. V was pared by 7 bases and J by 7 bases, with 8 bases of the junction left unmatched. CDR1 is SEHNR, CDR2 FQNEAQ, per germline (reference sequence). CDR3 length: 14 amino acids. The CDR3 sequence: CASTRTGQSEKLFF. The DNA of the CDR3 is TGTGCCAGCACCCGGACAGGGCAATCTGAAAAACTGTTTTTT.

This chain connects TRBV20-1 to TRBJ1-4; D ambiguous. The V gene lost 0 bases and the J gene lost 10 bases, with 6 bases spanning the gap. Per germline, CDR1 DFQATT and CDR2 SNEGSKA (reference sequence). This CDR3 has 11 residues. The CDR3 here is CSARDSRKLFF. The DNA for the CDR3 is TGCAGTGCTAGAGATTCCCGAAAACTGTTTTTT.